The entry below describes one TCR beta chain. Its antigen is currently unknown. This specimen belongs to a study of monozygotic twins with inflammatory bowel disease. Study-level findings and limits: Comparison of concordant versus discordant twins revealed no difference in repertoire similarity, possibly due to limited power. IBD patients shared fewer clonotypes with other individuals than healthy twins, especially patients with disease activity signs.

Whole blood supplied total RNA, and T cells were not sorted. Template-switch reactions added UMIs with a 6-nucleotide sample barcode. From the 5' RACE reads, TCRdb lists one entry per CDR3 protein and no DNA. Its table records approximately 400,000 distinct CDR3 sequences. The specimen was blood. The receptor was isolated from a human donor with ulcerative colitis or Crohn's disease, or a healthy co-twin of an affected twin (not recorded which).

The chain's CDR3 is CSASPGQSNRNTEAFF. The chain links TRBV20-1 to TRBJ1-1; TCRdb names TRBD1, which stays unverified in the absence of DNA. The germline CDR1 and CDR2 sequences are DFQATT and SNEGSKA (reference sequence). The CDR3 spans 16 residues.